This TCR beta chain was sequenced in a study of CD4 T cells in relation to SARS-CoV-2 and coronaviruses. About the research overall: PBMCs were cultured with antigen for roughly 11 days before TCR beta sequencing.

Libraries were prepared by immunoSEQ multiplex PCR; TCRdb keeps only in-frame clonotypes and omits some of them. The profile shows 24,000 or so clones, over 70% of them singletons. Per germline, CDR1 SGHDN and CDR2 FVKESK. Between the trimmed V and J ends, which lost 1 base and 9 bases, there was a span of 13 bases. CDR3 size: 14 residues. Before the COVID-19 pandemic, during about 2011-2019, CD4+ T cells were taken from unexposed donors. Isolation of CD4+ T cells took place after about 9 days in culture. Comments on this clone: The target antigen is unknown.

This chain uses TRBV14 with TRBJ2-1, with a tentative D call TRBD1 (5 bases). The sequence derives from a human donor in good health. Sequenced sample: CD4+ T cells from PBMCs, cultured in vitro. This CDR3 reads CASSQGGARSEQFF. In DNA, the CDR3 is TGTGCCAGCAGCCAAGGTGGGGCCCGTTCTGAGCAGTTCTTC.